This TCR beta chain was observed in a study of blood T cell repertoires in COVID-19. Followed over time, Seattle patients had been enrolled while infection was active. This CDR3 spans 15 amino acids. The V and J ends lost 6 bases and 0 bases respectively, with 9 bases between them. Germline V gene lookup returns CDR1 MNHEY and CDR2 SVGAGI. Only in-frame clones appear in the TCRdb table, and some are missing; sequencing was by immunoSEQ multiplex PCR. The table includes 150,000 to 200,000 clones, about 92% detected once. Sample: peripheral blood. The chain recombines TRBV6-5 with TRBJ1-6; D is unresolved. This clonotype was sampled from a woman in her sixties or seventies with COVID-19, enrolled during active disease. Here the CDR3 DNA reads TGTGCCAGCAGGCGGGATAGCTCCTATAATTCACCCCTCCACTTT. Translated: CASRRDSSYNSPLHF.